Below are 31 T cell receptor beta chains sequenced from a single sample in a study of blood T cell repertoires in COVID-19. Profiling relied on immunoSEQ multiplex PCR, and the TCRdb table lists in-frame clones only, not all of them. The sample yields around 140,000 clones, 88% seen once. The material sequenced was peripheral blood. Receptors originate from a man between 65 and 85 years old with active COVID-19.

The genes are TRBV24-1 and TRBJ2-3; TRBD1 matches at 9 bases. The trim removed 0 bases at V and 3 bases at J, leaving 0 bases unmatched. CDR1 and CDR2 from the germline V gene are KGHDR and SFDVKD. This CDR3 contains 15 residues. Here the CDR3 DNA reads TGTGCCACCAGTGATTTGGGACAGGGGACAGATACGCAGTATTTT. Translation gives CATSDLGQGTDTQYF.

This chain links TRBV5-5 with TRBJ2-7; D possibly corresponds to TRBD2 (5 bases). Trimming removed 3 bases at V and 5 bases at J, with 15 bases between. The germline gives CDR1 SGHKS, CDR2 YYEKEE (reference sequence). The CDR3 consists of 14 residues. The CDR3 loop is CASSSEFRGDEQYF. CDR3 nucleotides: TGTGCCAGCAGCTCGGAGTTCCGGGGAGACGAGCAGTACTTC.

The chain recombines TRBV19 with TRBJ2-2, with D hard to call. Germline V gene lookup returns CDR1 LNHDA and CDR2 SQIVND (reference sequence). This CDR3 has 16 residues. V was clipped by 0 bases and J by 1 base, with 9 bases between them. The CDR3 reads CASSIERLGNTGELFF. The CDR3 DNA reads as TGTGCCAGTAGTATAGAACGGCTAGGGAACACCGGGGAGCTGTTTTTT.

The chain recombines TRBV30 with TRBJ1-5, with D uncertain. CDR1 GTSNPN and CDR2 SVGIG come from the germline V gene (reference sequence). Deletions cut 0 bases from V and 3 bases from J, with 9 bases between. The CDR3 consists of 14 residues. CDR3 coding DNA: TGTGCCTGGAGTGTAGGAGTTGTCAATCAGCCCCAGCATTTT. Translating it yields CAWSVGVVNQPQHF.

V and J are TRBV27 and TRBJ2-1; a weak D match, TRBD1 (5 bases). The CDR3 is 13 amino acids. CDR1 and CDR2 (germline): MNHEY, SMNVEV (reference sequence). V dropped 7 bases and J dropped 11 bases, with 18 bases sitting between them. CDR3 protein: CASTQGYLEKQFF. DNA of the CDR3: TGTGCCAGCACCCAGGGCTATCTCGAAAAGCAGTTCTTC.

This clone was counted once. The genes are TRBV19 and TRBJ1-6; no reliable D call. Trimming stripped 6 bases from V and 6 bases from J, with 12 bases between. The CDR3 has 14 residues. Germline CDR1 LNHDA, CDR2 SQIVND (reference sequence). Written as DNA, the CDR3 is TGTGCCAGTAGCCTGGGAGTCCCTAATTCACCCCTCCACTTT. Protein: CASSLGVPNSPLHF.

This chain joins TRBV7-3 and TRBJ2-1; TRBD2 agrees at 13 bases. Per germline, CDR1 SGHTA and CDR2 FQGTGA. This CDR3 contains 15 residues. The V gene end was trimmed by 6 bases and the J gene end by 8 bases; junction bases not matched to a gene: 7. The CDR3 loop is CASSSTGLAGDEQFF. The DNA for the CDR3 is TGTGCCAGCAGTTCTACAGGACTAGCGGGAGATGAGCAGTTCTTC.

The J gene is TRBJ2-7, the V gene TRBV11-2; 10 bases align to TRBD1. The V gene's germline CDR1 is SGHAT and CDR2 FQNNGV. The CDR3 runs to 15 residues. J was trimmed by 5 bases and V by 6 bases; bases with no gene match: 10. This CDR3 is CASSYRDRGGDEQYF. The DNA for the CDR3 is TGTGCCAGCAGTTACCGGGACAGGGGAGGAGACGAGCAGTACTTC.

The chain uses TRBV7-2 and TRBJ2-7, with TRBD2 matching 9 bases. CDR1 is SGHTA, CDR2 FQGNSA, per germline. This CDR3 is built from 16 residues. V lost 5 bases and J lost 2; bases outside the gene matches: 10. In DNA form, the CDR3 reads TGTGCCAGCAGCCTAGGGGGCGGGAGGGCCACCTACGAGCAGTACTTC. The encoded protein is CASSLGGGRATYEQYF.

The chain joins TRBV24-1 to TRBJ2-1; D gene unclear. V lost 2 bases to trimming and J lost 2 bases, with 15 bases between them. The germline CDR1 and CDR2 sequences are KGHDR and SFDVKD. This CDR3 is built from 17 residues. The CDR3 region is CATSDSYPRETYNEQFF. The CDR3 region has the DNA TGTGCCACCAGTGATTCCTACCCGAGAGAGACCTACAATGAGCAGTTCTTC.

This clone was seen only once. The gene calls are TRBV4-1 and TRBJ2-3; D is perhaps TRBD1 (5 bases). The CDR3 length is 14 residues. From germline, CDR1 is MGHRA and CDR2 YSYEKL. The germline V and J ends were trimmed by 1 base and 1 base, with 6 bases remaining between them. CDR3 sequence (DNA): TGCGCCAGCAGCCAAGGGGGCCGCACAGATACGCAGTATTTT. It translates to CASSQGGRTDTQYF.

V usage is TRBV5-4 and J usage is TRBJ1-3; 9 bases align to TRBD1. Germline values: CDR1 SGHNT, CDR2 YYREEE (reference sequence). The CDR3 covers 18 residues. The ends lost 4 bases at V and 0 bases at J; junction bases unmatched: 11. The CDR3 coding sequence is TGTGCCAGCAGCCCCCGACCCGGGACAGGGAGCTCTGGAAACACCATATATTTT. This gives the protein CASSPRPGTGSSGNTIYF. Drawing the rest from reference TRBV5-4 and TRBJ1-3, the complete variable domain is ETGVTQSPTHLIKTRGQQVTLRCSSQSGHNTVSWYQQALGQGPQFIFQYYREEENGRGNFPPRFSGLQFPNYSSELNVNALELDDSALYLCASSPRPGTGSSGNTIYFGEGSWLTVV.

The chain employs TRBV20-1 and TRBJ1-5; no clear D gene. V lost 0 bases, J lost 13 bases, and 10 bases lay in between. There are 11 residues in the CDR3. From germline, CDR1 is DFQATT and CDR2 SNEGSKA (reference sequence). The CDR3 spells CSARELGRQHF. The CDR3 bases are TGCAGTGCTAGAGAGCTGGGGAGGCAGCATTTT.

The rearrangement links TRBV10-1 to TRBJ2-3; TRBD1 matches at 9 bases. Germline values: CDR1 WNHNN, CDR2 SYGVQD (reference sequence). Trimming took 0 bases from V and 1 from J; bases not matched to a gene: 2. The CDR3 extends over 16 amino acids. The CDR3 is CASSESRTGGTDTQYF. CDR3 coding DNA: TGCGCCAGCAGTGAGTCGCGGACAGGGGGCACAGATACGCAGTATTTT.

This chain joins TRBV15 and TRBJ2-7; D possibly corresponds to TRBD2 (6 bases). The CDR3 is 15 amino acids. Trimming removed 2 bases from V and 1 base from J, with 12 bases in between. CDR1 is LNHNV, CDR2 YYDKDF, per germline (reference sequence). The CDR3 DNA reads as TGTGCCACCAGCAGACAGACTAGATCGTCCTACGAGCAGTACTTC. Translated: CATSRQTRSSYEQYF.

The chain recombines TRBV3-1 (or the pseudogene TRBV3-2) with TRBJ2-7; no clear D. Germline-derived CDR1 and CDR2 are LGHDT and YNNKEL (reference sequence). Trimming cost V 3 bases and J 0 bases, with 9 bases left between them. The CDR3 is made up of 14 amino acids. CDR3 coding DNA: TGTGCCAGCAGCCAGCTCACGAGCTCCTACGAGCAGTACTTC. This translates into CASSQLTSSYEQYF.

In DNA form, the CDR3 reads TGCGCCAGCAGCTTGGGGCTACTAGCGGGAGAGGGCAATGAGCAGTTCTTC. Translation: CASSLGLLAGEGNEQFF. J is TRBJ2-1 and V is TRBV5-1; 11 nucleotides agree with TRBD2. CDR1 is SGHRS and CDR2 is YFSETQ in the germline V gene. CDR3 length: 17 residues. V shed 0 bases, J shed 6 bases, and the junction held 8 bases outside the gene matches. Looking up the rest from reference TRBV5-1 and TRBJ2-1 gives the full variable domain: KAGVTQTPRYLIKTRGQQVTLSCSPISGHRSVSWYQQTPGQGLQFLFEYFSETQRNKGNFPGRFSGRQFSNSRSEMNVSTLELGDSALYLCASSLGLLAGEGNEQFFGPGTRLTVL.

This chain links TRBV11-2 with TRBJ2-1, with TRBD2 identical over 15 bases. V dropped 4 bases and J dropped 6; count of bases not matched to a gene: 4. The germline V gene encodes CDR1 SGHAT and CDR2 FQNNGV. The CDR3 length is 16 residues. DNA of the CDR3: TGTGCCAGCAGCTCCTGGACTAGCGGGAGGGCCAATGAGCAGTTCTTC. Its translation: CASSSWTSGRANEQFF.

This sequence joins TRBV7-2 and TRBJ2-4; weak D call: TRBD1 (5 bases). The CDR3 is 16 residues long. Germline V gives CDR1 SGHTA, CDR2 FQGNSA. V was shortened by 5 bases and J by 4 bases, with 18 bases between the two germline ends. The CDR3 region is CASSPVGRGGKNIQYF. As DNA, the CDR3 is TGTGCCAGCAGCCCCGTCGGTAGGGGCGGAAAAAACATTCAGTACTTC.

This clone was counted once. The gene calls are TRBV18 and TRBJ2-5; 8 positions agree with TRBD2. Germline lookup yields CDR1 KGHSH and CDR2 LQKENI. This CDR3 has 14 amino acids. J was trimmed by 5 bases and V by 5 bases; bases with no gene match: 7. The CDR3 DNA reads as TGTGCCAGCTCAGGTGGGACTAGTTTGGAGACCCAGTACTTC. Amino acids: CASSGGTSLETQYF.

The CDR3, as DNA: TGCGCCACTTCGCGGGAGGCACTCAACAATGAGCAGTTCTTC. It encodes CATSREALNNEQFF. This rearrangement joins TRBV5-1 to TRBJ2-1, with TRBD2 identical over 8 bases. J gave up 5 bases and V 9 bases, and 10 bases lay outside the gene matches. The length of the CDR3 is 14 residues. In germline, CDR1 is SGHRS, CDR2 YFSETQ.

CDR3 DNA: TGTGCCAGCAGCAAACCACTAGCGGGAGTTTTAGGGGTTCAGTACTTC. Protein product: CASSKPLAGVLGVQYF. The V gene is TRBV21-1, the J gene TRBJ2-4; the table's D call, TRBD2, was not checked against the DNA. TRBV21-1 is a listed pseudogene. The CDR3 is made up of 16 amino acids.

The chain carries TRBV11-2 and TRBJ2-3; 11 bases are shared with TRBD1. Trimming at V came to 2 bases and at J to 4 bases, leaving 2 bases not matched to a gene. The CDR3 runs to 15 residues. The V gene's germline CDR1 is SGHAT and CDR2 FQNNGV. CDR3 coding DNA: TGTGCCAGCAGCTTACGGACAGGGGGCTCAGATACGCAGTATTTT. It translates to CASSLRTGGSDTQYF. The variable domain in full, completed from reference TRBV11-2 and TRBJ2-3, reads EAGVAQSPRYKIIEKRQSVAFWCNPISGHATLYWYQQILGQGPKLLIQFQNNGVVDDSQLPKDRFSAERLKGVDSTLKIQPAKLEDSAVYLCASSLRTGGSDTQYFGPGTRLTVL.

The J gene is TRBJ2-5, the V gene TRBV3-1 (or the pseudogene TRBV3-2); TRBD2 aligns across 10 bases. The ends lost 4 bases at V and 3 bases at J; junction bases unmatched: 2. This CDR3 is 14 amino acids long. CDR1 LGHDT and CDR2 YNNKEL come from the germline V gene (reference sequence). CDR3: CASSPAGGEETQYF. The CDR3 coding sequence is TGTGCCAGCAGCCCAGCGGGAGGGGAAGAGACCCAGTACTTC.

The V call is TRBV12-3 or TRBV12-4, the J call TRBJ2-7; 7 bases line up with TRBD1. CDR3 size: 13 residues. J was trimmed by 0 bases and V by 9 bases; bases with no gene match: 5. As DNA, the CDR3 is TGTGCCAGTACGGGACAGTACTCCTACGAGCAGTACTTC. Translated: CASTGQYSYEQYF.

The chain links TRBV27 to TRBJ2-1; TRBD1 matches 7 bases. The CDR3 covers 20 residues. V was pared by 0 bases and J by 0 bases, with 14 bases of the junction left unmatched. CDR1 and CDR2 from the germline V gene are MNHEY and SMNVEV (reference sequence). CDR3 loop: CASSLSWGRGTSYSYNEQFF. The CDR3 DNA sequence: TGTGCCAGCAGTTTATCGTGGGGCAGGGGGACCTCATACTCCTACAATGAGCAGTTCTTC.

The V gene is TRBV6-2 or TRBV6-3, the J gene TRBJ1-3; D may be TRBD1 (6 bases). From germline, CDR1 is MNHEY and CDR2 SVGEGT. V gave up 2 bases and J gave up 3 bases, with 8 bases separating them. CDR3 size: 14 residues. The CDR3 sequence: CASSYRGYGNTIYF. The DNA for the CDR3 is TGTGCCAGCAGTTACAGGGGGTATGGAAACACCATATATTTT.

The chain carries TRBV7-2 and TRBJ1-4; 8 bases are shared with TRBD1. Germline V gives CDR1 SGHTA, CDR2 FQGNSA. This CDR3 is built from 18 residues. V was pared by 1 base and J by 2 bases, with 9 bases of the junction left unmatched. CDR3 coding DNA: TGTGCCAGCAGCTTAGGTCAGGGGGCGCGTAGGACTAATGAAAAACTGTTTTTT. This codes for CASSLGQGARRTNEKLFF.

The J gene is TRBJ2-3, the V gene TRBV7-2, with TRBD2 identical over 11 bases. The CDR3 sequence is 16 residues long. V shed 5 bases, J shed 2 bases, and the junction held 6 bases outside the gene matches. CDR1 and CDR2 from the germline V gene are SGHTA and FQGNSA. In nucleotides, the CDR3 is TGTGCCAGCAGCCCAACTAGCGGGGGCTTCACAGATACGCAGTATTTT. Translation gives CASSPTSGGFTDTQYF.

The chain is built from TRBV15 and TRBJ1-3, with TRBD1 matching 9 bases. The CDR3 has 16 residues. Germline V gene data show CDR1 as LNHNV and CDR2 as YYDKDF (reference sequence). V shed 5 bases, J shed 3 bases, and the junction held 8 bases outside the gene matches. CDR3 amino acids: CATSRDRGVNGNTIYF. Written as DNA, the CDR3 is TGTGCCACCAGCCGCGACAGGGGGGTTAATGGAAACACCATATATTTT.

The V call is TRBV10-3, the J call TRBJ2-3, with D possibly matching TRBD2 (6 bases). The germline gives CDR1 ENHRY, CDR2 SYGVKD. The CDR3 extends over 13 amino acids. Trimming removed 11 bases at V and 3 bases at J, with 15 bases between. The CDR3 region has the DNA TGTGCCGCCAAACGACTAGTAACAGATACGCAGTATTTT. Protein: CAAKRLVTDTQYF.